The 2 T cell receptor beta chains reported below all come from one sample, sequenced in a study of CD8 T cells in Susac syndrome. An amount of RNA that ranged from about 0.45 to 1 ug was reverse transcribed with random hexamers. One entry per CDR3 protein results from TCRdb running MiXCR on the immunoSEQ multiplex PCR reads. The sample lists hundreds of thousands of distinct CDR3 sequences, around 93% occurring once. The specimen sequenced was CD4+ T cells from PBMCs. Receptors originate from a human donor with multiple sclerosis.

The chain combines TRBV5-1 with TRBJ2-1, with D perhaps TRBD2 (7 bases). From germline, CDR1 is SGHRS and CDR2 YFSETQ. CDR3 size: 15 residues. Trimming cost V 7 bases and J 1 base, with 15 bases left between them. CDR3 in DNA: TGCGCCAGCGGGAGGGGCAGGGGATCCTACAATGAGCAGTTCTTC. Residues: CASGRGRGSYNEQFF.

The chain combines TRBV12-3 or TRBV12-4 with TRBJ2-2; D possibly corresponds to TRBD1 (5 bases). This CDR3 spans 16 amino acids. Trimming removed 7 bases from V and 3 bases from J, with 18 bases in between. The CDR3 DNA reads TGTGCCAGCACCCCCCAATGGGGCAGCCACACCGGGGAGCTGTTTTTT. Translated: CASTPQWGSHTGELFF.